This T cell receptor (beta chain) was observed in a study of T-cell reconstitution after alpha-beta-depleted transplantation in children. Unique molecular identifiers were incorporated into the prepared TCRbeta library. TCRdb itself ran the PCR reads through MiXCR, one entry per CDR3 protein. This table has 450,000 to 600,000 distinct CDR3 sequences, about 31% appearing once. The ends lost 3 bases at V and 5 bases at J; junction bases unmatched: 6. This CDR3 contains 14 residues. Germline V gene sequence: CDR1 DFQATT, CDR2 SNEGSKA (reference sequence). Sequenced here: PBMCs from the stem cell graft donor, sampled from the stem cell graft. This sequence was found in a human donor who donated a stem cell graft to a child with aplastic anemia. This sequence joins TRBV20-1 and TRBJ2-3; 9 bases are a match to TRBD2. The CDR3 DNA follows: TGCAGTGCTAGTTGGCGGGAGGGCCGAGATACGCAGTATTTT. This codes for CSASWREGRDTQYF.